The 8 T cell receptor beta chains below were found in one sample sequenced in a study of post-analysis software for immune sequencing data. Study-wide results and caveats: Elevated frequency relative to controls characterized several TRBV segments in patients, TRBV5-6, TRBV5-1 and TRBV20-1 among them.

These TCRs are of unknown antigen specificity. Unique molecular identifiers were built into the TCR beta cDNA libraries. TCRdb reanalysed the PCR reads using MiXCR and keeps one entry per CDR3 protein. Of about 260,000 distinct CDR3 sequences detected, 35% to 40% appear once; the ten largest clones hold more than 4%. Sequencing input: blood. The receptor set was obtained from a girl between 5 and 17 years old with multiple sclerosis.

This clonotype was recorded many times. V is TRBV3-1 and J is TRBJ1-1; 10 nucleotides match TRBD1. This CDR3 has 18 residues. The germline V gene has CDR1 LGHDT and CDR2 YNNKEL (reference sequence). With V trimmed by 0 bases and J by 5 bases, 12 bases remained unmatched. The DNA for the CDR3 is TGTGCCAGCAGCCAAGATCTCCACAGGACAGGGGGGAGGACTGAAGCTTTCTTT. It is translated as CASSQDLHRTGGRTEAFF.

This clonotype has only a few counts. This chain connects TRBV29-1 to TRBJ2-7; 9 nucleotides agree with TRBD2. There are 13 residues in the CDR3. Trimming took 7 bases from V and 2 from J; bases not matched to a gene: 6. CDR1 is SQVTM, CDR2 ANQGSEA, per germline. The CDR3 spells CSAQLAGPYEQYF. In DNA, the CDR3 is TGCAGCGCTCAACTAGCGGGCCCCTACGAGCAGTACTTC.

This clonotype was recorded at least ten times. V and J are TRBV20-1 and TRBJ2-1, with D possibly matching TRBD2 (6 bases). Per the germline V gene, CDR1 is DFQATT and CDR2 is SNEGSKA (reference sequence). Trimming stripped 0 bases from V and 5 bases from J, with 26 bases between. There are 19 residues in the CDR3. CDR3 sequence: CSARDGKAEGLRLDNEQFF. The CDR3 nucleotides read TGCAGTGCTAGAGATGGAAAAGCGGAGGGTTTACGCTTGGACAATGAGCAGTTCTTC.

This clonotype was observed at least ten times. The V gene is TRBV4-1, the J gene TRBJ1-2, with D possibly being TRBD1 (5 bases). V gave up 5 bases and J gave up 8 bases, with 12 bases separating them. Germline V gene sequence: CDR1 MGHRA, CDR2 YSYEKL. The CDR3 loop spans 12 amino acids. The CDR3 bases are TGCGCCAGCAGCTCGCAGGACAAGGGCTACACCTTC. The encoded protein is CASSSQDKGYTF.

The chain links TRBV20-1 to TRBJ2-7; D is ambiguous. CDR3 length: 13 residues. Trimming took 0 bases from V and 2 from J, leaving 8 bases between them. From germline, CDR1 is DFQATT and CDR2 SNEGSKA (reference sequence). CDR3 region: CSARDVKAYEQYF. CDR3 nucleotide sequence: TGCAGTGCTAGAGACGTAAAGGCCTACGAGCAGTACTTC.

The chain combines TRBV6-6 with TRBJ1-1; 9 bases fit TRBD1. Looked up from germline, CDR1 is MNHNY and CDR2 is SVGAGI (reference sequence). CDR3 length: 16 amino acids. Losses at the gene ends were 0 bases for V and 11 bases for J; bases not matched to a gene: 13. The CDR3 bases are TGTGCCAGCAGTTACTCCCCAGACAGGGGGTACTTTGTGGCTTTCTTT. Translation gives CASSYSPDRGYFVAFF.

Concerning this clonotype: Given the absence of the conserved phenylalanine or tryptophan at the CDR3 end, a read error is likely. The chain employs TRBV6-4 and TRBJ2-3, with 8 bases identical to TRBD2. The CDR3 is 19 residues long. The germline gives CDR1 MRHNA, CDR2 SNTAGT. V trimming: 2 bases; J trimming: 2 bases; junction bases outside the gene matches: 15. The CDR3 DNA sequence: TGTGCCAGCAGTGACAAAGAGGGTTCTAGCGGGCTCTACACAGATACGCAGTATTTA. Its protein is CASSDKEGSSGLYTDTQYL.

The sample holds many counts of this clonotype. The chain uses TRBV12-3 or TRBV12-4 and TRBJ2-5; D might be TRBD1 or TRBD2, each matching 5 bases. The CDR3 has 15 residues. Between the trimmed V and J ends, which lost 5 bases and 5 bases, there was a span of 18 bases. CDR3 sequence: CASSPGTLRGETQYF. The DNA of the CDR3 is TGTGCCAGCAGTCCGGGGACGTTGAGGGGTGAGACCCAGTACTTC.